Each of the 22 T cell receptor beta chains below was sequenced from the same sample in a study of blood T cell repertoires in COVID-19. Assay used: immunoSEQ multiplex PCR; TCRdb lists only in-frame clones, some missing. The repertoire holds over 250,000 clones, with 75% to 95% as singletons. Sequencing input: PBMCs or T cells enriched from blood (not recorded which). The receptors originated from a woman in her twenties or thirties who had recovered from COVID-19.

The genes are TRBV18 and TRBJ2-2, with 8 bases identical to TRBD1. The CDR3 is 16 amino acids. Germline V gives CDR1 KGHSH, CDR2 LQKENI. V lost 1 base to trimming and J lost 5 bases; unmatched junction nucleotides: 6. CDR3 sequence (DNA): TGTGCCAGCTCACCACAACCGGGACAGGAGACCGGGGAGCTGTTTTTT. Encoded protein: CASSPQPGQETGELFF. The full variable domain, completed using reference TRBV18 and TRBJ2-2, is NAGVMQNPRHLVRRRGQEARLRCSPMKGHSHVYWYRQLPEEGLKFMVYLQKENIIDESGMPKERFSAEFPKEGPSILRIQQVVRGDSAAYFCASSPQPGQETGELFFGEGSRLTVL.

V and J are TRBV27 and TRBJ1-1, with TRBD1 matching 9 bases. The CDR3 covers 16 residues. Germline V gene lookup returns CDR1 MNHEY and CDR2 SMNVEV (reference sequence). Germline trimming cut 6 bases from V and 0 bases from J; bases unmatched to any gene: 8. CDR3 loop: CASRVGQGRMNTEAFF. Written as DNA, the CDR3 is TGTGCCAGCAGAGTGGGACAGGGAAGAATGAACACTGAAGCTTTCTTT.

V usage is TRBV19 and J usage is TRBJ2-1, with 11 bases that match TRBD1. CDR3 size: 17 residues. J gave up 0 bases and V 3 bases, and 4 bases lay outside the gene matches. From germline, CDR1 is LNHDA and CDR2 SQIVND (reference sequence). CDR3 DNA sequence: TGTGCCAGTAGTATGGGGACAGGGGGAATCTCCTACAATGAGCAGTTCTTC. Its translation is CASSMGTGGISYNEQFF. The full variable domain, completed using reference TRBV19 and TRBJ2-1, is DGGITQSPKYLFRKEGQNVTLSCEQNLNHDAMYWYRQDPGQGLRLIYYSQIVNDFQKGDIAEGYSVSREKKESFPLTVTSAQKNPTAFYLCASSMGTGGISYNEQFFGPGTRLTVL.

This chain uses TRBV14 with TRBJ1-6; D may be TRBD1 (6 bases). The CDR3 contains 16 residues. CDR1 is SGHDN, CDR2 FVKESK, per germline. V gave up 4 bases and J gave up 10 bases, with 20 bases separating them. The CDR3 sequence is CASSPIGTSKGSPLHF. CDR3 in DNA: TGTGCCAGCAGCCCTATCGGGACATCGAAAGGGTCACCCCTCCACTTT. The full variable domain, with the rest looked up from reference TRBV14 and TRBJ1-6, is EAGVTQFPSHSVIEKGQTVTLRCDPISGHDNLYWYRRVMGKEIKFLLHFVKESKQDESGMPNNRFLAERTGGTYSTLKVQPAELEDSGVYFCASSPIGTSKGSPLHFGNGTRLTVT.

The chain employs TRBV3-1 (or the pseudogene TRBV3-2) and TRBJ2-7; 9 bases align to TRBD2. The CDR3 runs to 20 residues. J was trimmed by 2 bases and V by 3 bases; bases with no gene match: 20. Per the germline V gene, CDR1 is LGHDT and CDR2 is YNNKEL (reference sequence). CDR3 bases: TGTGCCAGCAGCCAGGAAAGACGGGGTCTCTCAGGACTAGCGACCTACGAGCAGTACTTC. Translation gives CASSQERRGLSGLATYEQYF.

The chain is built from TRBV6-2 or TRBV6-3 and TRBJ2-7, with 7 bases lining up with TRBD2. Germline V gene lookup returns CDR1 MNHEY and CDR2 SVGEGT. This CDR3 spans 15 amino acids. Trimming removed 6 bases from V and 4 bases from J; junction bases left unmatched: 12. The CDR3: CASSPSGGSRYEQYF. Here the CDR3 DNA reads TGTGCCAGCAGCCCTTCTGGCGGGAGTCGGTACGAGCAGTACTTC.

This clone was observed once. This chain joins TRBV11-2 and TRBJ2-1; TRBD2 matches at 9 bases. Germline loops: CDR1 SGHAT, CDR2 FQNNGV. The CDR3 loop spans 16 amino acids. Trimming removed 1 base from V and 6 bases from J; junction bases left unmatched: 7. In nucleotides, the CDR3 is TGTGCCAGCAGCTTAGGAGCGGGAGGCTCGGGCAATGAGCAGTTCTTC. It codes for CASSLGAGGSGNEQFF.

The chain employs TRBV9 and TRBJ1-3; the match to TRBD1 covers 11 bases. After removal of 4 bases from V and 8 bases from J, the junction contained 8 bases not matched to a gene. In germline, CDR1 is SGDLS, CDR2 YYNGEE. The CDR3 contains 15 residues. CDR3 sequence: CASSSRTGGVDTIYF. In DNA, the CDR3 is TGTGCCAGCAGCTCAAGGACAGGGGGCGTAGACACCATATATTTT.

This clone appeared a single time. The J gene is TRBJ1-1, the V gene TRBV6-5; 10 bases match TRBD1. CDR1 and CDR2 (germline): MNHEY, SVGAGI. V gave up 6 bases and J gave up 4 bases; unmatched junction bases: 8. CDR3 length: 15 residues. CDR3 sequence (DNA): TGTGCCAGCAGGCGGGACAGGGGTATAATCACTGAAGCTTTCTTT. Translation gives CASRRDRGIITEAFF.

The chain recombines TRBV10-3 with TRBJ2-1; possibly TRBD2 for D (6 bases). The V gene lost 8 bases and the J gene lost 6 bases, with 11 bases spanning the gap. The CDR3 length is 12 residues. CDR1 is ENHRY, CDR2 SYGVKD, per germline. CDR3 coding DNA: TGTGCCATCTTAGGGACTTTCAATGAGCAGTTCTTC. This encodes CAILGTFNEQFF.

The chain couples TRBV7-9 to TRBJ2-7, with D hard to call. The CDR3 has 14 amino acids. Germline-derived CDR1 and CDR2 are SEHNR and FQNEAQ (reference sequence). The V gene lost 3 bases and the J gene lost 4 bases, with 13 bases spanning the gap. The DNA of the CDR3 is TGTGCCAGCAGCTTTTTTAGAGGTGGTTACGAGCAGTACTTC. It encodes CASSFFRGGYEQYF.

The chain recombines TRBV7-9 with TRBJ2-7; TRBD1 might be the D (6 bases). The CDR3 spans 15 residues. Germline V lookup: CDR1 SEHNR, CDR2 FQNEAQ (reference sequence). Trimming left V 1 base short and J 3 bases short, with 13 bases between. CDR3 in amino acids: CASSLGTGQNYEQYF. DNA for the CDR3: TGTGCCAGCAGCTTAGGTACCGGACAGAACTACGAGCAGTACTTC.

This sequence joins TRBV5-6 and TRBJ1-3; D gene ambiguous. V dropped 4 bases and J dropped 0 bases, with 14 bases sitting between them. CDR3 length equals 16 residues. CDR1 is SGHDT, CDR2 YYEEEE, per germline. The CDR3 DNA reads TGTGCCAGCAGCATAAGTTCGCGGCACTCTGGAAACACCATATATTTT. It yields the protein CASSISSRHSGNTIYF.

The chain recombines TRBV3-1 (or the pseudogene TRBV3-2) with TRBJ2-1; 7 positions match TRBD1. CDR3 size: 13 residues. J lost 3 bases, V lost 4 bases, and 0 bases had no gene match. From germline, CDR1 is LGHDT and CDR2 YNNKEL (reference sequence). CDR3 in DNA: TGTGCCAGCAGCCGGGACAGCTACAATGAGCAGTTCTTC. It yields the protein CASSRDSYNEQFF.

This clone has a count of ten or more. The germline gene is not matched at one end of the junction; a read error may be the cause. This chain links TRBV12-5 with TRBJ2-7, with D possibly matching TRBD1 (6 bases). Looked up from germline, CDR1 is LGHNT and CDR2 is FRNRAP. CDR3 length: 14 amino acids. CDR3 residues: CASGLDSRPYEQYF. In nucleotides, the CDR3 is TGTGCTAGTGGGTTGGACAGTCGCCCTTACGAGCAGTACTTC.

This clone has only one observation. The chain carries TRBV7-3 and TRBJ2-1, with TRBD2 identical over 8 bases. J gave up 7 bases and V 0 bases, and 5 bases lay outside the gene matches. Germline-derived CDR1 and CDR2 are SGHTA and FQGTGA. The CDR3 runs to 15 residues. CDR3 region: CASSLTGTRGNEQFF. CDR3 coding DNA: TGTGCCAGCAGCTTAACGGGGACTAGAGGGAATGAGCAGTTCTTC.

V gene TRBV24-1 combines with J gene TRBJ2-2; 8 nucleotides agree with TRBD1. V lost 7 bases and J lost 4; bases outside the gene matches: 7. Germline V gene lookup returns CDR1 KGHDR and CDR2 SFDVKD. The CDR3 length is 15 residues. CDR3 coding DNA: TGTGCCACCAGCTCAGGGGGCCAGGGCACCGGGGAGCTGTTTTTT. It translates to CATSSGGQGTGELFF.

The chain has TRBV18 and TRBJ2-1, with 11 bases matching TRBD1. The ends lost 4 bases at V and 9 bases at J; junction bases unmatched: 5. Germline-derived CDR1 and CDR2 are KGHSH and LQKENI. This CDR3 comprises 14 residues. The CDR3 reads CASSLGTGGVEQFF. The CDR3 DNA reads TGTGCCAGCTCACTAGGGACAGGGGGTGTTGAGCAGTTCTTC.

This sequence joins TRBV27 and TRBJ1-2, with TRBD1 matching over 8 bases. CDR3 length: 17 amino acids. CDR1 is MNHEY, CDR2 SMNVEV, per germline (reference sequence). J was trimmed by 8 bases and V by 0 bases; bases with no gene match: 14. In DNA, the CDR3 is TGTGCCAGCAGTTTATCGGGGACAGGTCTTTATGGCTCGGGCTACACCTTC. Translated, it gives CASSLSGTGLYGSGYTF.

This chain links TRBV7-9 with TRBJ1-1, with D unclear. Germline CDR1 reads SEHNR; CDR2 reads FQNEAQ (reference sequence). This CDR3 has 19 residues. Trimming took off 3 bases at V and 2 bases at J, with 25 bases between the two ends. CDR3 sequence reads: CASSLGSRKGFHYNTEAFF. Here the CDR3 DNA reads TGTGCCAGCAGCTTGGGGAGTAGAAAAGGTTTCCATTACAACACTGAAGCTTTCTTT.

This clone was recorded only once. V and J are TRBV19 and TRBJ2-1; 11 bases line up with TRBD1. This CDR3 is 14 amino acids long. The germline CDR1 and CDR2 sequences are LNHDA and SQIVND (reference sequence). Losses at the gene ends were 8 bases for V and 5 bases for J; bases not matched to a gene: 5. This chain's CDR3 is CASSPDRGHNEQFF. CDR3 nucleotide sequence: TGTGCCAGTTCCCCGGACAGGGGGCACAATGAGCAGTTCTTC.

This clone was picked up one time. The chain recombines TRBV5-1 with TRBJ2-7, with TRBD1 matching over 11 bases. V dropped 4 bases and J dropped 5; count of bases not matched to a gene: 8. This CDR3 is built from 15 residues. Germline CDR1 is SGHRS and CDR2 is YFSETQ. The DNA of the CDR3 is TGCGCCAGCAGCGACACTGGGACAGGGGGTCACGAGCAGTACTTC. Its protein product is CASSDTGTGGHEQYF.